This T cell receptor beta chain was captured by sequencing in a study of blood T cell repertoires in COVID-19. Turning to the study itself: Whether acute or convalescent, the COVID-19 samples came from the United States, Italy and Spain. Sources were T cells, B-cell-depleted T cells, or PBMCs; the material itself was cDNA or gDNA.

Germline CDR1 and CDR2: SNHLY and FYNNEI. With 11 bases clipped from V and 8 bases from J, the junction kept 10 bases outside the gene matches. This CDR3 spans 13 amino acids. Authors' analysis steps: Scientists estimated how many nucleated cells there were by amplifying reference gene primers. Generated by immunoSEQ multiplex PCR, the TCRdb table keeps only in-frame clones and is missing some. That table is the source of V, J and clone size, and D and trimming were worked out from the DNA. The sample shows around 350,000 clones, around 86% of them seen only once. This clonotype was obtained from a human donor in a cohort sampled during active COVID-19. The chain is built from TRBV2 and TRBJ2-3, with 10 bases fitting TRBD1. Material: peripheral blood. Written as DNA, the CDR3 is TGTGCCGGAAGACAGGGGGCAGAGGGTACGCAGTATTTT. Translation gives CAGRQGAEGTQYF.